This T cell receptor (beta chain) was identified during a study of shared clonotypes between healthy human individuals. Some clones are missing from TCRdb's copy, which holds only in-frame ones; the method was immunoSEQ multiplex PCR. This sample has roughly 2,500,000 clones, with over 85% found just once. Turning to this clone: The antigen remains unidentified.

The study, taken as a whole, reports: Larger richness was generally estimated for naive than memory subsets. In contrast to clonotypes shared by all four donors, non-shared clonotypes had lower generation probabilities.

There were only Caucasian adults among the donors, and all lived in Nashville, Tennessee. Per germline, CDR1 KGHSH and CDR2 LQKENI. The V segment lost 2 bases and the J segment 1 base; nucleotides outside the gene matches: 4. This CDR3 spans 16 amino acids. The material sequenced was naive CD4+ T cells from PBMCs. Subset specified: CD45RA+ positively selected. This chain connects TRBV18 to TRBJ2-2; 7 nucleotides align to TRBD2. The TCR was taken from a man between 18 and 29 years old in good health. Some clones in this sample may be carry-over from other donors' samples. CDR3 DNA sequence: TGTGCCAGCTCACCAATGGGAGGGGAGAACACCGGGGAGCTGTTTTTT. Its translation is CASSPMGGENTGELFF.